Following are 17 T cell receptor beta chains from one sample sequenced in a study of blood T cell repertoires in COVID-19. Only in-frame clones appear in the TCRdb table, and some are missing; sequencing was by immunoSEQ multiplex PCR. The sample contains 98,000 or so clones, about nine tenths of which appear only once. Material for sequencing was peripheral blood. These receptors were taken from a man in his sixties with COVID-19, enrolled during active disease.

The chain carries TRBV12-5 and TRBJ2-7; 12 nucleotides agree with TRBD2. This CDR3 contains 15 residues. Germline V gene data show CDR1 as LGHNT and CDR2 as FRNRAP. V trimming: 6 bases; J trimming: 5 bases; junction bases outside the gene matches: 8. CDR3 sequence (DNA): TGTGCTAGTGGCCCATCACTAGCGGGAGGACACGAGCAGTACTTC. It is translated as CASGPSLAGGHEQYF.

The gene calls are TRBV5-1 and TRBJ1-3; D may be TRBD1 (6 bases). The CDR3 is 14 residues long. V was cut by 4 bases and J by 2 bases, with 10 bases left in between. The germline gives CDR1 SGHRS, CDR2 YFSETQ. CDR3 in amino acids: CASSQQGTGNTIYF. DNA for the CDR3: TGCGCCAGCAGCCAACAGGGCACTGGAAACACCATATATTTT.

The rearrangement uses TRBV3-1 (or the pseudogene TRBV3-2) and TRBJ1-5; no firm D call. The V end was cut by 1 base, the J end by 7 bases, with 17 bases between. CDR3 length: 16 amino acids. Germline values: CDR1 LGHDT, CDR2 YNNKEL (reference sequence). CDR3 sequence: CASSQGPGGSEQPQHF. The CDR3 DNA is TGTGCCAGCAGCCAAGGGCCAGGAGGCAGCGAACAGCCCCAGCATTTT.

V is TRBV12-5 and J is TRBJ1-5; the match to TRBD1 covers 9 bases. The CDR3 sequence is 16 residues long. The J segment lost 4 bases and the V segment lost 5 bases, leaving 9 bases of the junction unmatched. Germline values: CDR1 LGHNT, CDR2 FRNRAP. CDR3 coding DNA: TGTGCTAGTGGTCGGTCCGGGACAGGGAAGAATCAGCCCCAGCATTTT. This encodes CASGRSGTGKNQPQHF.

This clone appeared once. V is TRBV2 and J is TRBJ1-5; 9 bases match TRBD1. This CDR3 has 16 residues. The trim removed 2 bases at V and 6 bases at J, leaving 8 bases unmatched. The germline gives CDR1 SNHLY, CDR2 FYNNEI. The CDR3 DNA reads as TGTGCCAGCAGTGAATTAGGTACAGGGGGCGGTCAGCCCCAGCATTTT. Translated, it gives CASSELGTGGGQPQHF.

This clone was picked up one time. The chain combines TRBV2 with TRBJ1-5, with D perhaps matching TRBD1 (5 bases). This CDR3 is 16 amino acids long. Per the germline V gene, CDR1 is SNHLY and CDR2 is FYNNEI. V was clipped by 3 bases and J by 2 bases, with 14 bases between them. The CDR3 protein is CASSDGTGGGNQPQHF. In DNA, the CDR3 is TGTGCCAGCAGTGACGGCACCGGGGGAGGCAATCAGCCCCAGCATTTT.

The rearrangement links TRBV12-1 to TRBJ2-7; the table assigns TRBD1, which was not confirmed against the DNA. TRBV12-1 constitutes a pseudogene. The CDR3 has 16 residues. The CDR3 here is CASIVNRDRGRYEQYF. The CDR3 nucleotides are TGTGCCAGCATCGTTAACCGGGACAGGGGAAGATACGAGCAGTACTTC.

This clone was counted between two and nine times. The rearrangement joins TRBV6-5 to TRBJ2-3; TRBD1 is a possible D gene (6 bases). Germline CDR1 reads MNHEY; CDR2 reads SVGAGI. V shed 8 bases and J shed 1 base, with 10 bases lying between them. This CDR3 contains 13 residues. CDR3 protein: CASAHRGTDTQYF. The CDR3 bases are TGTGCCAGCGCTCACAGGGGCACAGATACGCAGTATTTT.

The gene calls are TRBV7-6 and TRBJ1-2; 9 bases are a match to TRBD1. V lost 5 bases, J lost 1 base, and 14 bases stayed unmatched. CDR1 and CDR2 (germline): SGHVS, FNYEAQ. This CDR3 comprises 18 residues. The CDR3: CASSPRTGATLINYGYTF. DNA for the CDR3: TGTGCCAGCAGCCCCAGGACAGGGGCTACGCTGATTAACTATGGCTACACCTTC.

The count of this clone is one. The chain combines TRBV30 with TRBJ2-1; D gene ambiguous. The CDR3 sequence is 14 residues long. The germline V and J ends were trimmed by 3 bases and 9 bases, with 18 bases remaining between them. Germline-derived CDR1 and CDR2 are GTSNPN and SVGIG (reference sequence). The CDR3 spells CAWSPPVDIVEQFF. The CDR3 region has the DNA TGTGCCTGGAGCCCCCCAGTCGATATTGTTGAGCAGTTCTTC. Complete variable domain (other parts from reference TRBV30 and TRBJ2-1): SQTIHQWPATLVQPVGSPLSLECTVEGTSNPNLYWYRQAAGRGLQLLFYSVGIGQISSEVPQNLSASRPQDRQFILSSKKLLLSDSGFYLCAWSPPVDIVEQFFGPGTRLTVL.

This chain uses TRBV6-2 or TRBV6-3 with TRBJ2-5; TRBD2 matches 16 bases. This CDR3 has 18 amino acids. Germline CDR1 and CDR2: MNHEY and SVGEGT. V shed 3 bases and J 1 base; nucleotides not matched to a gene: 5. CDR3 DNA: TGTGCCAGCAGTTATGCCGGGACTAGCGGGAGGGTCCAAGAGACCCAGTACTTC. Protein sequence: CASSYAGTSGRVQETQYF.

For this clone: The final CDR3 position lacks the conserved phenylalanine or tryptophan, pointing to a likely read error. No DNA is shown, since the ends of the CDR3 on it are uncertain; the CDR3 is the one TCRdb lists. The rearrangement links TRBV6-6 to TRBJ1-4. CDR1 is MNHNY and CDR2 is SVGAGI in the germline V gene (reference sequence). The CDR3 adds up to 13 amino acids, both ends counted. CDR3 loop: CASSYSKREVPHV.

The rearrangement joins TRBV2 to TRBJ2-7; no clear D. V was pared by 6 bases and J by 1 base, with 4 bases between. CDR1 is SNHLY and CDR2 is FYNNEI in the germline V gene. The CDR3 is 11 amino acids. CDR3 DNA: TGTGCCAGCAGCAGGTCCTACGAGCAGTACTTC. Protein sequence: CASSRSYEQYF.

The chain carries TRBV12-5 and TRBJ2-1, with 10 bases matching TRBD1. J gave up 8 bases and V 5 bases, and 12 bases lay outside the gene matches. Germline V gene data show CDR1 as LGHNT and CDR2 as FRNRAP. The CDR3 contains 16 residues. CDR3 coding DNA: TGTGCTAGTGGTACTGATGGGACAGGGGCTTTAGATGAGCAGTTCTTC. Amino acid sequence: CASGTDGTGALDEQFF.

The chain has TRBV18 and TRBJ2-7; no clear D gene. The CDR3 covers 13 residues. Germline V gene lookup returns CDR1 KGHSH and CDR2 LQKENI. Trimming removed 4 bases at V and 0 bases at J, with 7 bases between. CDR3 in amino acids: CASSQPSSYEQYF. The CDR3 DNA reads as TGTGCCAGCTCACAGCCGAGCTCCTACGAGCAGTACTTC.

This CDR3 reads CASSLGTSGPQETQYF. The CDR3 DNA is TGTGCCAGCAGTCTTGGGACTAGCGGGCCTCAAGAGACCCAGTACTTC. The chain carries TRBV25-1 and TRBJ2-5, with TRBD2 identical over 12 bases. The CDR3 contains 16 residues. Germline CDR1 MGHDK, CDR2 SYGVNS. J gave up 2 bases and V 5 bases, and 6 bases lay outside the gene matches.

The chain recombines TRBV5-1 with TRBJ1-6; no definite D call. The length of the CDR3 is 14 residues. V lost 0 bases to trimming and J lost 7 bases, with 8 bases between them. CDR1 is SGHRS, CDR2 YFSETQ, per germline. CDR3 nucleotides: TGCGCCAGCAGCTTGGGAACTTCCAATTCACCCCTCCACTTT. Translated: CASSLGTSNSPLHF. Based on the CDR3 plus reference TRBV5-1 and TRBJ1-6, the full variable domain is KAGVTQTPRYLIKTRGQQVTLSCSPISGHRSVSWYQQTPGQGLQFLFEYFSETQRNKGNFPGRFSGRQFSNSRSEMNVSTLELGDSALYLCASSLGTSNSPLHFGNGTRLTVT.